The rows below give T cell receptor beta chains drawn from one sample of a study of blood T cell repertoires in COVID-19. Sequenced by immunoSEQ multiplex PCR; TCRdb stores in-frame clones only, minus some. This table holds tens of thousands of clones, 88% found once. The sequencing sample was made of peripheral blood. Source of these receptors: a man aged 50-60 years with active COVID-19. Each CDR3 is given with its conserved first and last residue. A D gene is named only where the DNA matches it firmly. The size entry is marked missing in some rows and otherwise reads once, few, many or a size class.

V gene	J gene	D gene	clone size	CDR3 protein	CDR3 DNA
TRBV30	TRBJ1-6	TRBD1	.	CAWSQDRVNSPLHF	TGTGCCTGGAGTCAGGACAGGGTTAATTCACCCCTCCACTTT
TRBV6-6	TRBJ1-3	.	.	CASRERRDTIYF	TGTGCCAGCAGGGAAAGACGGGACACCATATATTTT
TRBV19	TRBJ1-1	TRBD1	.	CASSPGTGVMNTEAFF	TGTGCCAGTAGTCCTGGGACAGGGGTTATGAACACTGAAGCTTTCTTT
TRBV5-1	TRBJ2-3	.	.	CASSPNFGGGTDTQYF	TGCGCCAGCAGCCCAAATTTCGGAGGGGGCACAGATACGCAGTATTTT
TRBV19	TRBJ2-1	TRBD1	.	CASSGGQRSYNEQFF	TGTGCCAGTAGTGGGGGACAGCGGTCCTACAATGAGCAGTTCTTC
TRBV6-5	TRBJ1-6	.	once	CASSSTLNSPLHF	TGTGCCAGCAGTAGTACTTTAAATTCACCCCTCCACTTT
TRBV14	TRBJ1-6	.	.	CASSQGGVYNSPLHF	TGTGCCAGCAGCCAAGGGGGGGTGTATAATTCACCCCTCCACTTT
TRBV30	TRBJ2-1	.	.	CAWMRKGLYNEQFF	TGTGCCTGGATGAGGAAGGGGCTCTACAATGAGCAGTTCTTC
TRBV5-1	TRBJ1-1	.	.	CASSPGSPGTEAFF	TGCGCCAGCAGCCCGGGAAGTCCCGGCACTGAAGCTTTCTTT
TRBV5-1	TRBJ1-4	.	.	CASSPRLEPNEKLFF	TGCGCCAGCAGCCCCCGACTCGAACCTAATGAAAAACTGTTTTTT
TRBV5-4	TRBJ2-7	TRBD2	.	CASSLVGGELYEQYF	TGTGCCAGCAGCTTGGTCGGGGGGGAACTCTACGAGCAGTACTTC
TRBV3-1/TRBV3-2	TRBJ2-7	TRBD2	.	CASSPLAGAYEQYF	TGTGCCAGCAGCCCCCTAGCGGGGGCCTACGAGCAGTACTTC
TRBV4-3	TRBJ2-7	TRBD1	.	CASSKEGQNSYEQYF	TGCGCCAGCAGCAAAGAGGGACAGAACTCCTACGAGCAGTACTTC
TRBV19	TRBJ2-1	TRBD2	.	CASSKRGGINEQFF	TGTGCCAGTAGTAAGCGGGGGGGCATTAATGAGCAGTTCTTC
TRBV5-1	TRBJ2-7	TRBD1	once	CASGQGYHYEQYF	TGCGCCAGCGGACAGGGGTACCACTACGAGCAGTACTTC
TRBV6-1	TRBJ2-1	.	.	CASSHREGNEQFF	TGTGCCAGCAGCCACAGGGAGGGCAATGAGCAGTTCTTC
TRBV18	TRBJ2-5	.	.	CASSPQRDPRGVVQYF	TGTGCCAGCTCACCCCAGCGGGACCCTAGGGGGGTTGTCCAGTACTTC
TRBV6-5	TRBJ2-5	.	.	CASSFDTGTQYF	TGTGCCAGCAGTTTTGATACGGGGACCCAGTACTTC
TRBV15	TRBJ2-1	TRBD2	.	CATSRVGRGSSYNEQFF	TGTGCCACCAGCAGAGTGGGGCGGGGGAGCTCCTACAATGAGCAGTTCTTC
TRBV6-5	TRBJ2-7	.	.	CASSQRDNVKQYF	TGTGCCAGCAGTCAGCGGGACAATGTAAAGCAGTACTTC
TRBV7-9	TRBJ1-2	.	.	CASSNGDLRGYTF	TGTGCCAGCAGCAACGGAGACCTTAGGGGCTACACCTTC
TRBV10-3	TRBJ2-3	.	.	CAIGTPSTDTQYF	TGTGCCATCGGGACACCCAGCACAGATACGCAGTATTTT
TRBV9	TRBJ2-5	TRBD1	.	CASSPEGDRGETQYF	TGTGCCAGCAGCCCCGAAGGAGACAGGGGAGAGACCCAGTACTTC
TRBV12-3/TRBV12-4	TRBJ1-2	.	.	CASAGFSHGYTF	TGTGCCAGCGCAGGGTTCAGTCATGGCTACACCTTC
TRBV5-4	TRBJ2-7	TRBD2	.	CASSPPSGSYEQYF	TGTGCCAGCAGCCCCCCTAGCGGGAGTTACGAGCAGTACTTC
TRBV6-6	TRBJ2-1	TRBD2	.	CASSERGGPNEQFF	TGTGCCAGTTCCGAGCGGGGGGGCCCTAATGAGCAGTTCTTC
TRBV5-1	TRBJ2-7	TRBD1	.	CASSLQGASREQYF	TGCGCCAGCAGCCTCCAGGGGGCGAGTCGCGAGCAGTACTTC
TRBV5-5	TRBJ2-1	.	.	CASSHTRAYNEQFF	TGTGCCAGCAGCCATACCCGAGCGTACAATGAGCAGTTCTTC
TRBV5-5	TRBJ1-1	.	.	CASSQVTGLDTEAFF	TGTGCCAGCAGCCAAGTTACTGGGCTTGACACTGAAGCTTTCTTT
TRBV29-1	TRBJ2-3	TRBD1	.	CSVGQGSTDTQYF	TGCAGCGTTGGACAGGGTAGCACAGATACGCAGTATTTT
TRBV7-9	TRBJ1-2	TRBD1	once	CASSSPGQRLYGYTF	TGTGCCAGCAGCTCACCGGGACAGAGACTCTATGGCTACACCTTC
TRBV9	TRBJ1-3	.	.	CASSLDSSRTLHFSGNTIYF	TGTGCCAGCAGCCTCGACAGTTCACGAACTCTACATTTCTCTGGAAACACCATATATTTT
TRBV5-6	TRBJ2-5	.	few	CASSSRGGETQYF	TGTGCCAGCAGCTCTAGGGGTGGCGAGACCCAGTACTTC
TRBV19	TRBJ1-1	TRBD1	.	CASSKHIGQATEAFF	TGTGCCAGTAGTAAACATATTGGACAGGCGACTGAAGCTTTCTTT
TRBV19	TRBJ2-3	TRBD2	.	CASSTRLAGGYTQYF	TGTGCCAGTAGTACCCGACTAGCGGGGGGCTATACGCAGTATTTT
TRBV29-1	TRBJ1-2	TRBD1	.	CSVDDRGDGYTF	TGCAGCGTTGACGACAGGGGGGATGGCTACACCTTC
TRBV6-1	TRBJ1-1	.	.	CASSDDVGRGLAFF	TGTGCCAGCAGTGACGATGTAGGCAGGGGCCTGGCTTTCTTT
TRBV5-4	TRBJ1-2	.	few	CASSLEGTPMGYTF	TGTGCCAGCAGCTTGGAGGGGACACCTATGGGCTACACCTTC
TRBV10-3	TRBJ1-2	TRBD1	.	CAISGQTNYGYTF	TGTGCCATCTCGGGACAGACCAACTATGGCTACACCTTC
TRBV9	TRBJ1-2	TRBD1	.	CASSRQGTYGYTF	TGTGCCAGCAGTAGACAGGGGACCTATGGCTACACCTTC
TRBV5-1	TRBJ1-2	.	.	CASSEKEYRGTNYDYTF	TGCGCCAGCAGCGAGAAGGAGTACCGGGGAACTAACTATGACTACACCTTC
TRBV3-1/TRBV3-2	TRBJ2-1	TRBD2	.	CASSQGTSGGSRFF	TGTGCCAGCAGCCAGGGGACTAGCGGGGGGTCTCGGTTCTTC
TRBV7-9	TRBJ1-3	.	.	CASPSRGEEDSSGNTIYF	TGTGCCAGCCCCTCGCGGGGGGAGGAGGATAGCTCTGGAAACACCATATATTTT
TRBV5-6	TRBJ1-4	TRBD1	.	CASSGRTGRDEKLFF	TGTGCCAGCAGCGGCCGGACAGGGCGAGATGAAAAACTGTTTTTT
TRBV2	TRBJ1-3	TRBD1	.	CASSQITGVGNTIYF	TGTGCCAGCAGCCAAATAACAGGGGTTGGAAACACCATATATTTT
TRBV6-1	TRBJ2-3	.	.	CASSEVGGPRADTQYF	TGTGCCAGCAGTGAGGTCGGGGGGCCCCGGGCAGATACGCAGTATTTT
TRBV6-6	TRBJ1-5	.	few	CASTIDLSNQPQHF	TGTGCCAGCACCATAGACTTGAGCAATCAGCCCCAGCATTTT
TRBV10-3	TRBJ2-2	.	.	CATNGQQNTGELFF	TGTGCCACCAACGGACAGCAGAACACCGGGGAGCTGTTTTTT
TRBV13	TRBJ2-1	TRBD2	.	CASRKTSGLDEQFF	TGTGCCAGCCGAAAGACTAGCGGCCTCGATGAGCAGTTCTTC
TRBV9	TRBJ2-3	TRBD2	.	CASSYRTSGATDTQYF	TGTGCCAGCAGCTACCGGACTAGCGGGGCCACAGATACGCAGTATTTT
TRBV14	TRBJ2-1	.	.	CASSQDKGFGSYNEQFF	TGTGCCAGCAGCCAAGATAAGGGGTTTGGCTCCTACAATGAGCAGTTCTTC
TRBV3-1/TRBV3-2	TRBJ2-1	TRBD2	.	CASSQGRLAGFNEQFF	TGTGCCAGCAGCCAAGGGAGACTAGCGGGGTTTAATGAGCAGTTCTTC
TRBV24-1	TRBJ2-3	.	.	CATSDSRGKWDTDTQYF	TGTGCCACCAGTGACTCGAGGGGGAAATGGGACACAGATACGCAGTATTTT
TRBV5-5	TRBJ1-5	.	.	CASSSARGNQPQHF	TGTGCCAGCAGCTCCGCCCGGGGCAATCAGCCCCAGCATTTT
TRBV7-2	TRBJ2-5	TRBD2	.	CASSSIFAGGGETQYF	TGTGCCAGCAGCTCCATCTTCGCGGGGGGGGGAGAGACCCAGTACTTC
TRBV2	TRBJ2-7	.	.	CASSVNFGYEQYF	TGTGCCAGCAGTGTAAATTTCGGCTACGAGCAGTACTTC
TRBV9	TRBJ1-1	.	once	CASSVRGNTEAFF	TGTGCCAGCAGCGTCAGGGGGAACACTGAAGCTTTCTTT